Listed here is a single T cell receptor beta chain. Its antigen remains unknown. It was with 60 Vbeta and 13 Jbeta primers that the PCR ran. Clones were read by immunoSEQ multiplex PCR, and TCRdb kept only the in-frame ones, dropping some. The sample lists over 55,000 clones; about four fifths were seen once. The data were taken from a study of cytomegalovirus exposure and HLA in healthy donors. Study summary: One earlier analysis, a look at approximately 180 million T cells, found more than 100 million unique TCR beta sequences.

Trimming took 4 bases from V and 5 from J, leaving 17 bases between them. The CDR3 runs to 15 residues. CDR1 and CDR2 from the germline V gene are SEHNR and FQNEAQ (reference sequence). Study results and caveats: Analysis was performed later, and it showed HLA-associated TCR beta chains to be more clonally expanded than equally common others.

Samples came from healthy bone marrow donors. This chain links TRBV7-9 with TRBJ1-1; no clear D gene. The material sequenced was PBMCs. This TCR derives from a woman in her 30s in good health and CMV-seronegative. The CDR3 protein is CASSSKYRSGTEAFF. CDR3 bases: TGTGCCAGCAGCTCTAAGTATAGGAGTGGGACTGAAGCTTTCTTT. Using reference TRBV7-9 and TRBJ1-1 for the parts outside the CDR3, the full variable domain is DTGVSQNPRHKITKRGQNVTFRCDPISEHNRLYWYRQTLGQGPEFLTYFQNEAQLEKSRLLSDRFSAERPKGSFSTLEIQRTEQGDSAMYLCASSSKYRSGTEAFFGQGTRLTVV.